This record covers a single T cell receptor beta chain. The antigen remains unidentified. Relative to the germline gene, one junction end is altered; a read error may explain this. The source of the sample is a study of cytomegalovirus exposure and HLA in healthy donors. As for the study in general: Earlier, some 180 million T cells were analyzed, and 95 million to 140 million unique TCR beta sequences were found among them. HLA-typed donors contributed some 85 million unique TCRs, which were held in an early data release. The study, taken as a whole, reports: As a later analysis showed, several of the most significant clusters appeared to be linked to common viral pathogens. In a later analysis, TCR beta V- and J-gene trimming showed a link to a missense DCLRE1C variant.

PCR employed 60 Vbeta and 13 Jbeta primers. The assay was immunoSEQ multiplex PCR, and TCRdb's table has in-frame clones only and misses some. Its table records 100,000 to 150,000 clones. Germline V gene lookup returns CDR1 SEHNR and CDR2 FQNEAQ (reference sequence). The CDR3 loop spans 9 amino acids. The sample taken for sequencing was PBMCs. The chain joins TRBV7-9 to TRBJ2-3; TRBD2 is a possible D gene (5 bases). This receptor was taken from a man between 18 and 29 years old in good health and CMV-seronegative. The DNA of the CDR3 is TGTGCCAGCAGCTTAGCGGGAGATTTT. It codes for CASSLAGDF.